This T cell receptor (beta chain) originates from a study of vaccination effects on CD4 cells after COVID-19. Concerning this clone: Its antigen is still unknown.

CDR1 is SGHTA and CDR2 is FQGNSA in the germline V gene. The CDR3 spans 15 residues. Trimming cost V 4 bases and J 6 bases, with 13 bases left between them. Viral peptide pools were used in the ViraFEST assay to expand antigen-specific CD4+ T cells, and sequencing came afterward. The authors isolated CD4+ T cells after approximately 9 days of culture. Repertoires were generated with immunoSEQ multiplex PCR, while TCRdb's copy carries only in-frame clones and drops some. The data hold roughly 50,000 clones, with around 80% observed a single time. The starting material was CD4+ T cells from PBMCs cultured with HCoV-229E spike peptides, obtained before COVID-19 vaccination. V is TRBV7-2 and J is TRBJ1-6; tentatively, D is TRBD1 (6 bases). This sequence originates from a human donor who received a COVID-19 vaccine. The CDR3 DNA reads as TGTGCCAGCAGCTCTAGCAGGGGAGGTAATTCACCCCTCCACTTT. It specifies CASSSSRGGNSPLHF.